One sample yielded the 22 T cell receptor beta chains listed below, sequenced in a study of blood T cell repertoires in COVID-19. The assay was immunoSEQ multiplex PCR, and TCRdb's table has in-frame clones only and misses some. The data contain 200,000 to 300,000 clones, about 89% of them singletons. Input material: PBMCs or T cells enriched from blood (not recorded which). The receptors here all came from a man aged 40-49 years who had recovered from COVID-19.

V usage is TRBV3-1 (or the pseudogene TRBV3-2) and J usage is TRBJ2-4; 7 bases fit TRBD1. Germline CDR1 and CDR2: LGHDT and YNNKEL (reference sequence). V trimming: 5 bases; J trimming: 8 bases; junction bases outside the gene matches: 12. The CDR3 spans 15 residues. CDR3 in amino acids: CASSGRTGGSHIQYF. The CDR3 DNA sequence: TGTGCCAGCAGCGGCCGGACAGGTGGCTCCCACATTCAGTACTTC.

This chain joins TRBV19 and TRBJ1-1; TRBD1 matches at 9 bases. The CDR3 is made up of 15 amino acids. Germline V gives CDR1 LNHDA, CDR2 SQIVND (reference sequence). V lost 3 bases, J lost 1 base, and 3 bases stayed unmatched. CDR3 in amino acids: CASSIPGQGNTEAFF. In DNA form, the CDR3 reads TGTGCCAGTAGTATCCCGGGACAGGGGAACACTGAAGCTTTCTTT.

The rearrangement joins TRBV9 to TRBJ2-3, with 9 bases matching TRBD2. The trim removed 3 bases at V and 3 bases at J, leaving 5 bases unmatched. The V gene's germline CDR1 is SGDLS and CDR2 YYNGEE. The CDR3 length is 15 residues. This CDR3 reads CASSASGVSTDTQYF. In DNA form, the CDR3 reads TGTGCCAGCAGCGCTAGCGGGGTATCAACAGATACGCAGTATTTT. The entire variable domain, with the rest obtained from reference TRBV9 and TRBJ2-3, is as follows: DSGVTQTPKHLITATGQRVTLRCSPRSGDLSVYWYQQSLDQGLQFLIQYYNGEERAKGNILERFSAQQFPDLHSELNLSSLELGDSALYFCASSASGVSTDTQYFGPGTRLTVL.

This chain connects TRBV12-3 or TRBV12-4 to TRBJ2-5; TRBD2 agrees at 9 bases. This CDR3 contains 13 residues. J gave up 5 bases and V 8 bases, and 6 bases lay outside the gene matches. This CDR3 reads CASVGLARETQYF. In DNA, the CDR3 is TGTGCCAGCGTCGGACTAGCGAGGGAGACCCAGTACTTC.

V gene TRBV3-1 (or the pseudogene TRBV3-2) combines with J gene TRBJ2-7, with 8 bases aligning to TRBD2. CDR1 LGHDT and CDR2 YNNKEL come from the germline V gene (reference sequence). CDR3 length: 17 amino acids. Unmatched junction bases numbered 7, after V lost 0 bases and J lost 0 bases. CDR3 sequence: CASSQDLSSGSSYEQYF. For the CDR3, the DNA is TGTGCCAGCAGCCAAGATCTTTCGAGCGGGAGCTCCTACGAGCAGTACTTC.

J is TRBJ2-3 and V is TRBV18; 10 bases map to TRBD2. From germline, CDR1 is KGHSH and CDR2 LQKENI. Unmatched junction bases numbered 1, after V lost 3 bases and J lost 1 base. The CDR3 is 15 amino acids. CDR3 sequence: CASSPTSGGTDTQYF. CDR3 bases: TGTGCCAGCTCACCCACTAGCGGGGGCACAGATACGCAGTATTTT.

V is TRBV7-2 and J is TRBJ1-5; D unclear. The germline gives CDR1 SGHTA, CDR2 FQGNSA. The CDR3 contains 13 residues. V lost 5 bases to trimming and J lost 4 bases, with 9 bases between them. CDR3 bases: TGTGCCAGCAGCGTTAGCCGAAATCAGCCCCAGCATTTT. Amino acid sequence: CASSVSRNQPQHF. The full variable domain, completed using reference TRBV7-2 and TRBJ1-5, is GAGVSQSPSNKVTEKGKDVELRCDPISGHTALYWYRQSLGQGLEFLIYFQGNSAPDKSGLPSDRFSAERTGGSVSTLTIQRTQQEDSAVYLCASSVSRNQPQHFGDGTRLSIL.

This chain links TRBV2 with TRBJ1-1; D possibly corresponds to TRBD1 (5 bases). Per germline, CDR1 SNHLY and CDR2 FYNNEI. The CDR3 runs 19 residues. Trimming removed 3 bases from V and 0 bases from J, with 23 bases in between. The CDR3 sequence is CASSERHRLSGRMNTEAFF. The CDR3 DNA reads as TGTGCCAGCAGTGAGCGCCACAGGCTCTCCGGCCGCATGAACACTGAAGCTTTCTTT.

The J gene is TRBJ1-3, the V gene TRBV2; a weak D match, TRBD1 (5 bases). The CDR3 loop spans 12 amino acids. V gave up 2 bases and J gave up 7 bases, with 6 bases separating them. CDR1 and CDR2 from the germline V gene are SNHLY and FYNNEI. The CDR3 bases are TGTGCCAGCAGTGAAAGGGGCAACACCATATATTTT. It translates to CASSERGNTIYF. Full variable domain (missing parts from reference TRBV2 and TRBJ1-3): EPEVTQTPSHQVTQMGQEVILRCVPISNHLYFYWYRQILGQKVEFLVSFYNNEISEKSEIFDDQFSVERPDGSNFTLKIRSTKLEDSAMYFCASSERGNTIYFGEGSWLTVV.

V is TRBV7-3 and J is TRBJ1-1; TRBD1 is a possible D gene (5 bases). CDR1 is SGHTA, CDR2 FQGTGA, per germline. This CDR3 contains 14 residues. Trimming took off 6 bases at V and 2 bases at J, with 13 bases between the two ends. CDR3 residues: CASSFRGDNTEAFF. The CDR3, as DNA: TGTGCCAGCAGTTTTCGGGGGGATAACACTGAAGCTTTCTTT.

This clone showed up just a few times. The chain is built from TRBV27 and TRBJ1-6; D uncertain. Germline V lookup: CDR1 MNHEY, CDR2 SMNVEV (reference sequence). The CDR3 totals 13 residues. Trimming pared 5 bases from V and 7 bases from J, leaving 9 bases between. The CDR3 loop reads CASSPRTNSPLHF. The CDR3 coding sequence is TGTGCCAGCAGTCCACGCACAAATTCACCCCTCCACTTT.

The rearrangement links TRBV2 to TRBJ2-7; TRBD1 is a possible D gene (5 bases). V lost 7 bases to trimming and J lost 0 bases, with 19 bases between them. Germline assignment: CDR1 SNHLY and CDR2 FYNNEI. The CDR3 extends over 16 amino acids. The CDR3 here is CASTVGLQVPSYEQYF. In nucleotides, the CDR3 is TGTGCCAGCACGGTGGGCTTACAGGTTCCCTCCTACGAGCAGTACTTC.

V usage is TRBV24-1 and J usage is TRBJ2-3, with 8 nucleotides matching TRBD1. The CDR3 consists of 18 residues. Trimming removed 4 bases from V and 6 bases from J; junction bases left unmatched: 17. CDR1 and CDR2 from the germline V gene are KGHDR and SFDVKD. This chain's CDR3 is CATSDPTRGAGGADTQYF. CDR3 nucleotides: TGTGCCACCAGTGACCCCACTCGCGGGGCAGGGGGCGCGGATACGCAGTATTTT.

The V and J genes are TRBV5-1 and TRBJ1-1; TRBD1 might be the D (6 bases). V was pared by 0 bases and J by 7 bases, with 13 bases between. The CDR3 is made up of 14 amino acids. CDR1 is SGHRS, CDR2 YFSETQ, per germline. The CDR3 DNA reads TGCGCCAGCAGCTTGGATTGGGGGCGCGGTGAAGCTTTCTTT. Its translation is CASSLDWGRGEAFF.

The rearrangement joins TRBV18 to TRBJ2-2, with 7 bases identical to TRBD1. The CDR3 has 15 residues. Germline V gives CDR1 KGHSH, CDR2 LQKENI. After removal of 5 bases from V and 5 bases from J, the junction contained 8 bases not matched to a gene. The CDR3 region is CASSIRQGRTGELFF. The CDR3 nucleotides read TGTGCCAGCTCAATACGACAGGGCCGGACCGGGGAGCTGTTTTTT.

This chain connects TRBV7-2 to TRBJ1-6; D gene unclear. The CDR3 covers 15 residues. The germline gives CDR1 SGHTA, CDR2 FQGNSA. Trimming pared 1 base from V and 7 bases from J, leaving 11 bases between. In nucleotides, the CDR3 is TGTGCCAGCAGCTTAGGGTCCACATACAATTCACCCCTCCACTTT. Translation: CASSLGSTYNSPLHF.

The chain carries TRBV2 and TRBJ2-3; 9 positions agree with TRBD2. Germline CDR1 and CDR2: SNHLY and FYNNEI. J was trimmed by 0 bases and V by 7 bases; bases with no gene match: 2. This CDR3 comprises 14 residues. The CDR3 region is CASNLAGSTDTQYF. The CDR3 DNA reads TGTGCCAGCAATCTAGCGGGAAGCACAGATACGCAGTATTTT.

The chain has TRBV11-2 and TRBJ2-7; 7 bases map to TRBD2. This CDR3 is built from 16 residues. V shed 0 bases and J 2 bases; nucleotides not matched to a gene: 7. The germline CDR1 and CDR2 sequences are SGHAT and FQNNGV. The CDR3 loop is CASSLDPASGAYEQYF. The CDR3, as DNA: TGTGCCAGCAGCTTAGATCCGGCCAGCGGGGCCTACGAGCAGTACTTC. The whole variable domain, filled in from reference TRBV11-2 and TRBJ2-7, reads EAGVAQSPRYKIIEKRQSVAFWCNPISGHATLYWYQQILGQGPKLLIQFQNNGVVDDSQLPKDRFSAERLKGVDSTLKIQPAKLEDSAVYLCASSLDPASGAYEQYFGPGTRLTVT.

CDR3 sequence (DNA): TGCGCCAGCAGTGTTTGGGCTAGCGGGTCCCCCTACGAGCAGTACTTC. Its translation: CASSVWASGSPYEQYF. This chain connects TRBV10-2 to TRBJ2-7; TRBD2 agrees at 8 bases. Germline values: CDR1 WSHSY, CDR2 SAAADI. The CDR3 has 16 amino acids. Trimming removed 4 bases from V and 2 bases from J; junction bases left unmatched: 10.

In its sample, this clone was seen once. The gene calls are TRBV10-3 and TRBJ2-7; TRBD1 aligns across 8 bases. CDR1 and CDR2 from the germline V gene are ENHRY and SYGVKD. J lost 1 base, V lost 6 bases, and 5 bases had no gene match. This CDR3 is 14 amino acids long. CDR3 DNA: TGTGCCATCAGCCGGACAGGGATGTCCTACGAGCAGTACTTC. It translates to CAISRTGMSYEQYF.

Only a few counts were recorded for this clone. This chain connects TRBV7-9 to TRBJ1-4, with 12 bases fitting TRBD1. CDR1 and CDR2 from the germline V gene are SEHNR and FQNEAQ (reference sequence). The CDR3 totals 16 residues. The J segment lost 3 bases and the V segment lost 5 bases, leaving 4 bases of the junction unmatched. The CDR3 here is CASSPGQGAANEKLFF. The CDR3 bases are TGTGCCAGCAGCCCGGGACAGGGGGCGGCTAATGAAAAACTGTTTTTT.

The V call is TRBV10-3, the J call TRBJ2-5, with 8 bases fitting TRBD2. V shed 6 bases, J shed 5 bases, and the junction held 8 bases outside the gene matches. The CDR3 has 14 amino acids. CDR1 is ENHRY, CDR2 SYGVKD, per germline. Here the CDR3 reads CAIRPGGERETQYF. CDR3 DNA: TGTGCCATCAGACCCGGGGGGGAGCGTGAGACCCAGTACTTC.